This T cell receptor (beta chain) came from a study of T-cell reconstitution after alpha-beta-depleted transplantation in children. Study-wide points: Several hundred graft clones that had expanded were reportedly the source of alpha-beta T cells about two months after transplant. In some patients, recipient T cells and intrathymic progenitors surviving conditioning explained high day-60 diversity. Newly made T cells mostly supplied T-cell counts and diversity one year after transplant.

This CDR3 contains 14 residues. Trimming took 1 base from V and 5 from J, leaving 8 bases between them. Germline loops: CDR1 SGHTA, CDR2 FQGNSA. Preparation of the TCRbeta library involved a method that used unique molecular identifiers. TCRdb re-called the PCR reads through MiXCR, storing one row per CDR3 protein. The sample carries roughly 790,000 distinct CDR3 sequences, around 15% recorded once. Details on this clonotype: Its cognate antigen is unknown.

The rearrangement links TRBV7-2 to TRBJ2-2; D remains unclear. This material consisted of PBMCs, mostly from graft donor cells, taken 360 days after TCRalphabeta/CD19-depleted stem cell transplant. The sequence was obtained from a male patient younger than 18 who had a stem cell transplant for acute lymphoblastic leukemia, so the T cells may come from the graft donor. In DNA, the CDR3 is TGTGCCAGCAGCTTAGACCTAGAAACCGGGGAGCTGTTTTTT. Protein product: CASSLDLETGELFF. Complete variable domain (other parts from reference TRBV7-2 and TRBJ2-2): GAGVSQSPSNKVTEKGKDVELRCDPISGHTALYWYRQSLGQGLEFLIYFQGNSAPDKSGLPSDRFSAERTGGSVSTLTIQRTQQEDSAVYLCASSLDLETGELFFGEGSRLTVL.